This T cell receptor beta chain was identified during a study of control samples from healthy donors and cancer patients. Trimming removed 6 bases from V and 0 bases from J, with 8 bases in between. The CDR3 runs to 13 residues. Germline V gene data show CDR1 as SGHTA and CDR2 as FQGTGA. Sequenced by immunoSEQ multiplex PCR; TCRdb stores in-frame clones only, minus some. In the table there are just under 65,000 clones, approximately 85% of which are singletons. The sequence came from a man between 40 and 49 years old in good health. Input material: blood. The chain couples TRBV7-3 to TRBJ1-2; D uncertain. The CDR3 nucleotides are TGTGCCAGCAGTCCAGCTTCTAACTATGGCTACACCTTC. Its protein is CASSPASNYGYTF.